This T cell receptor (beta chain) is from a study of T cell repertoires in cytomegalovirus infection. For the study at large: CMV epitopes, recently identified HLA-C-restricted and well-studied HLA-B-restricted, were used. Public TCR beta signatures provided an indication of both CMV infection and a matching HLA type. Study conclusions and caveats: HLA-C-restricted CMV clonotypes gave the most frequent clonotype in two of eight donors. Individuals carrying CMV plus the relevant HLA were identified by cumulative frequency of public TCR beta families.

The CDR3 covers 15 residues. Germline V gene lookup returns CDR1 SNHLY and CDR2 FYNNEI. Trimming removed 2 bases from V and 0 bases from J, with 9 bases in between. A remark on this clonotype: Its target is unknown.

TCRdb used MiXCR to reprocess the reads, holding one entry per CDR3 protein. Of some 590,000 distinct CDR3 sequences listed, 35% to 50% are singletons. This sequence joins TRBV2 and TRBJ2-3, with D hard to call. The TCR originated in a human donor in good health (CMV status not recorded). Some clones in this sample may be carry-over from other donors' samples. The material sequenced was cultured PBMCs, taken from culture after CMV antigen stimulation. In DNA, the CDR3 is TGTGCCAGCAGTGAACGTTCTGCGAGCACAGATACGCAGTATTTT. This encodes CASSERSASTDTQYF.